Below, 26 T cell receptor beta chains from the same sample are listed, as sequenced in a study of Ad26.COV2.S vaccination and SARS-CoV-2 variants. Treatment reported: some 19 received Ad26.COV2.S at low or high dose, single or two shots; roughly five received placebo; per-sample allocation not given. Sampling was performed 63 days after the first vaccine or placebo injection. Repertoires were generated with immunoSEQ multiplex PCR, while TCRdb's copy carries only in-frame clones and drops some. The data show more than 350,000 clones, with approximately 92% seen just once and 10% to 15% held by the top ten. Specimen: peripheral blood, collected in a trial of Ad26.COV2.S vaccine versus placebo. Every receptor here comes from a person aged 18-65 years who received the Ad26.COV2.S COVID-19 vaccine or a placebo.

This chain joins TRBV2 and TRBJ2-7; 14 nucleotides line up with TRBD2. Germline loops: CDR1 SNHLY, CDR2 FYNNEI. The CDR3 length is 15 residues. V gave up 8 bases and J gave up 5 bases; unmatched junction bases: 8. The CDR3 nucleotides read TGTGCCAGCGGGACGGGACTAGCGGGAGTACACGAGCAGTACTTC. Translating it yields CASGTGLAGVHEQYF.

The rearrangement joins TRBV3-1 (or the pseudogene TRBV3-2) to TRBJ2-4, with D maybe TRBD2 (6 bases). Germline loops: CDR1 LGHDT, CDR2 YNNKEL (reference sequence). With 1 base removed from V and 13 bases from J, the gap between germline ends came to 11 bases. The CDR3 consists of 12 residues. Here the CDR3 reads CASSQVGGLQYF. In DNA, the CDR3 is TGTGCCAGCAGCCAAGTCGGAGGGCTACAGTACTTC.

The V and J genes are TRBV28 and TRBJ1-1; 7 positions match TRBD1. Germline V gene lookup returns CDR1 MDHEN and CDR2 SYDVKM. The junction had 21 bases not matched to a gene; V was cut back by 6 bases and J by 11 bases. The CDR3 sequence is 16 residues long. The CDR3 here is CASRPLIGTATEDAFF. The CDR3 nucleotides are TGTGCCAGCAGGCCCTTAATTGGGACAGCCACTGAAGACGCTTTCTTT.

The CDR3 region has the DNA TGTGCCAGCAGCCTCCTAGCGGGAGAAGGGACAGATACGCAGTATTTT. Encoded protein: CASSLLAGEGTDTQYF. J is TRBJ2-3 and V is TRBV11-2; TRBD2 matches at 10 bases. The CDR3 covers 16 residues. Germline CDR1 and CDR2: SGHAT and FQNNGV. The V segment lost 5 bases and the J segment 3 bases; nucleotides outside the gene matches: 8.

This chain uses TRBV2 with TRBJ2-6; 7 nucleotides match TRBD1. The CDR3 sequence is 15 residues long. The V gene's germline CDR1 is SNHLY and CDR2 FYNNEI. V lost 5 bases, J lost 3 bases, and 4 bases stayed unmatched. The CDR3 sequence is CASSSDRVGANVLTF. Written as DNA, the CDR3 is TGTGCCAGCAGTTCCGACAGGGTTGGGGCCAACGTCCTGACTTTC.

V usage is TRBV7-2 and J usage is TRBJ2-1; no clear D. This CDR3 has 15 residues. Trimming cost V 5 bases and J 2 bases, with 13 bases left between them. The germline V gene has CDR1 SGHTA and CDR2 FQGNSA. Written as DNA, the CDR3 is TGTGCCAGCAGCACCCGGGTGGAAGCCTACAATGAGCAGTTCTTC. Translating gives CASSTRVEAYNEQFF. Complete variable domain (other parts from reference TRBV7-2 and TRBJ2-1): GAGVSQSPSNKVTEKGKDVELRCDPISGHTALYWYRQSLGQGLEFLIYFQGNSAPDKSGLPSDRFSAERTGGSVSTLTIQRTQQEDSAVYLCASSTRVEAYNEQFFGPGTRLTVL.

The CDR3 DNA sequence: TGCGCCAGCAGCCAAGATCAGGGGAGTGGCTACACCTTC. Its translation is CASSQDQGSGYTF. This chain connects TRBV4-3 to TRBJ1-2, with D tentatively TRBD1 (6 bases). The CDR3 loop spans 13 amino acids. The V and J ends lost 0 bases and 7 bases respectively, with 9 bases between them. Germline V CDR1 and CDR2: LGHNA, YSLEER.

V gene TRBV2 combines with J gene TRBJ2-2; D might be TRBD2 (5 bases). V was clipped by 3 bases and J by 3 bases, with 14 bases between them. Germline values: CDR1 SNHLY, CDR2 FYNNEI. CDR3 size: 16 residues. The CDR3 loop is CASSDPSWSDTGELFF. In DNA, the CDR3 is TGTGCCAGCAGTGACCCTAGCTGGTCCGACACCGGGGAGCTGTTTTTT.

The rearrangement links TRBV6-5 to TRBJ2-7; 7 positions agree with TRBD1. The V gene's germline CDR1 is MNHEY and CDR2 SVGAGI. The J segment lost 3 bases and the V segment lost 6 bases, leaving 11 bases of the junction unmatched. The CDR3 runs to 15 residues. The CDR3 DNA reads as TGTGCCAGCAGAACAGGGACAGCCGTACACTACGAGCAGTACTTC. It encodes CASRTGTAVHYEQYF.

The V gene is TRBV11-2, the J gene TRBJ2-7, with 12 bases that match TRBD2. Trimming cost V 7 bases and J 5 bases; bases outside gene matches: 9. The CDR3 is 15 residues long. CDR1 SGHAT and CDR2 FQNNGV come from the germline V gene. CDR3 DNA sequence: TGTGCCAGCACCGGGCTAGCGGGAGGGCCTAACGAGCAGTACTTC. It encodes CASTGLAGGPNEQYF.

The rearrangement joins TRBV19 to TRBJ2-7; D is unclear. The CDR3 runs 13 residues. Germline-derived CDR1 and CDR2 are LNHDA and SQIVND (reference sequence). V was trimmed by 3 bases and J by 3 bases, leaving 9 bases between them. CDR3 bases: TGTGCCAGTAGTATTTCCCCACGCTACGAGCAGTACTTC. This sequence encodes CASSISPRYEQYF.

The chain links TRBV28 to TRBJ1-5; no definite D call. CDR3 size: 12 residues. The V gene lost 8 bases and the J gene lost 0 bases, with 5 bases spanning the gap. CDR1 and CDR2 (germline): MDHEN, SYDVKM. The CDR3, as DNA: TGTGCCAGCCGAGTTAGCAATCAGCCCCAGCATTTT. Translating gives CASRVSNQPQHF.

Notes on this clone: Other nucleotide sequences in the sample specify the same CDR3. The chain has TRBV30 and TRBJ2-5, with unresolved D. The CDR3 runs to 11 residues. Per germline, CDR1 GTSNPN and CDR2 SVGIG (reference sequence). The V end lost 1 base, the J end lost 4 bases, and 4 bases lay between the germline ends. The CDR3 DNA is TGTGCCTGGAGTGCCCGAGAGACCCAGTACTTC. It specifies CAWSARETQYF.

The J gene is TRBJ1-6, the V gene TRBV28; D uncertain. The CDR3 extends over 15 amino acids. Trimming removed 7 bases at V and 3 bases at J, with 13 bases between. CDR1 and CDR2 (germline): MDHEN, SYDVKM. The CDR3 sequence: CASTTRVFYNSPLHF. The DNA of the CDR3 is TGTGCCAGCACCACGAGAGTCTTCTATAATTCACCCCTCCACTTT.

The gene calls are TRBV4-1 and TRBJ2-4; D gene unclear. The CDR3 is 13 residues long. Trimming took off 3 bases at V and 8 bases at J, with 11 bases between the two ends. Germline V gene lookup returns CDR1 MGHRA and CDR2 YSYEKL. CDR3 residues: CASSHSSSDIQYF. CDR3 nucleotides: TGCGCCAGCAGCCACTCCAGTTCTGACATTCAGTACTTC.

V usage is TRBV7-6 and J usage is TRBJ1-5; tentatively, D is TRBD1 (5 bases). V lost 2 bases, J lost 3 bases, and 11 bases lay in between. Germline V gene data show CDR1 as SGHVS and CDR2 as FNYEAQ. The CDR3 covers 15 residues. CDR3 in amino acids: CASSLSSGFNQPQHF. The CDR3, as DNA: TGTGCCAGCAGCTTATCTTCAGGGTTCAATCAGCCCCAGCATTTT.

In this sample, this clone turned up once. Since the CDR3 does not end with the conserved phenylalanine or tryptophan, this likely comes from a read error. It is unclear where the CDR3 begins or ends on the DNA, so no DNA is shown, and the CDR3 is as TCRdb lists it. The sample has other DNA sequences that encode this CDR3 too. V gene TRBV5-3 combines with J gene TRBJ2-7; the table assigns TRBD2, which was not confirmed against the DNA. TRBV5-3 is an ORF for which the function is uncertain. Including both end residues, the CDR3 is 9 amino acids long. CDR3 sequence reads: CARGGGLSL.

This chain joins TRBV3-1 (or the pseudogene TRBV3-2) and TRBJ2-3, with 7 bases fitting TRBD1. This CDR3 contains 20 residues. Germline values: CDR1 LGHDT, CDR2 YNNKEL (reference sequence). Losses at the gene ends were 3 bases for V and 0 bases for J; bases not matched to a gene: 18. DNA for the CDR3: TGTGCCAGCAGCCATCAATATGGGACAGAGATTTCTGCTAGCACAGATACGCAGTATTTT. Protein: CASSHQYGTEISASTDTQYF.

V is TRBV7-8 and J is TRBJ2-7, with D possibly matching TRBD1 (6 bases). The V and J ends lost 4 bases and 3 bases respectively, with 19 bases between them. The germline V gene encodes CDR1 SGHVS and CDR2 FQNEAQ. The CDR3 has 16 residues. CDR3 protein: CASSYRDTLTGYEQYF. DNA of the CDR3: TGTGCCAGCAGCTATCGGGACACCCTCACCGGCTACGAGCAGTACTTC.

This chain connects TRBV2 to TRBJ2-3; 12 nucleotides align to TRBD1. The germline CDR1 and CDR2 sequences are SNHLY and FYNNEI. The V segment lost 6 bases and the J segment 4 bases; nucleotides outside the gene matches: 2. This CDR3 has 14 amino acids. CDR3 coding DNA: TGTGCCAGCAGCCGGGACAGGGGGCCAGATACGCAGTATTTT. It yields the protein CASSRDRGPDTQYF.

V usage is TRBV4-2 and J usage is TRBJ1-5; TRBD1 matches 9 bases. The V segment lost 3 bases and the J segment 7 bases; nucleotides outside the gene matches: 7. This CDR3 has 15 residues. CDR1 LGHNA and CDR2 YNFKEQ come from the germline V gene. CDR3 nucleotide sequence: TGTGCCAGCAGCCACCGGGGACAGGGCGGGCAGCCCCAGCATTTT. It yields the protein CASSHRGQGGQPQHF.

The chain links TRBV5-1 to TRBJ2-3; no firm D call. Germline assignment: CDR1 SGHRS and CDR2 YFSETQ. Trimming removed 5 bases from V and 2 bases from J, with 9 bases in between. CDR3 length: 13 amino acids. The CDR3 spells CASRVSITDTQYF. Written as DNA, the CDR3 is TGCGCCAGCAGGGTTTCCATCACAGATACGCAGTATTTT.

The chain is built from TRBV7-9 and TRBJ2-3, with 9 bases lining up with TRBD2. V lost 5 bases, J lost 3 bases, and 6 bases stayed unmatched. Germline CDR1 is SEHNR and CDR2 is FQNEAQ (reference sequence). This CDR3 is built from 15 residues. CDR3 region: CASSAGLAFTDTQYF. The CDR3, as DNA: TGTGCCAGCAGCGCTGGACTAGCGTTTACAGATACGCAGTATTTT.

The V gene is TRBV7-2, the J gene TRBJ2-7; the match to TRBD2 covers 11 bases. The trim removed 4 bases at V and 4 bases at J, leaving 18 bases unmatched. The germline CDR1 and CDR2 sequences are SGHTA and FQGNSA. The CDR3 loop spans 19 amino acids. CDR3 coding DNA: TGTGCCAGCAGCTCCTCAATGGCAGAGGGACTAGCGGACGGGTACGAGCAGTACTTC. Protein sequence: CASSSSMAEGLADGYEQYF.

This clone was seen just once. This rearrangement joins TRBV4-3 to TRBJ2-3; 11 bases match TRBD2. This CDR3 spans 17 amino acids. Germline V gives CDR1 LGHNA, CDR2 YSLEER. V was clipped by 0 bases and J by 5 bases; unmatched bases: 7. Here the CDR3 reads CASSQDKTSGSRDTQYF. CDR3 DNA: TGCGCCAGCAGCCAAGACAAAACTAGCGGGAGTCGAGATACGCAGTATTTT.

The V and J genes are TRBV7-2 and TRBJ2-1; no clear D. The CDR3 totals 15 residues. In germline, CDR1 is SGHTA, CDR2 FQGNSA. Deletions cut 5 bases from V and 4 bases from J, with 15 bases between. The CDR3 protein is CASSPPGRGYNEQFF. The CDR3 region has the DNA TGTGCCAGCAGCCCGCCGGGCCGTGGATACAATGAGCAGTTCTTC.